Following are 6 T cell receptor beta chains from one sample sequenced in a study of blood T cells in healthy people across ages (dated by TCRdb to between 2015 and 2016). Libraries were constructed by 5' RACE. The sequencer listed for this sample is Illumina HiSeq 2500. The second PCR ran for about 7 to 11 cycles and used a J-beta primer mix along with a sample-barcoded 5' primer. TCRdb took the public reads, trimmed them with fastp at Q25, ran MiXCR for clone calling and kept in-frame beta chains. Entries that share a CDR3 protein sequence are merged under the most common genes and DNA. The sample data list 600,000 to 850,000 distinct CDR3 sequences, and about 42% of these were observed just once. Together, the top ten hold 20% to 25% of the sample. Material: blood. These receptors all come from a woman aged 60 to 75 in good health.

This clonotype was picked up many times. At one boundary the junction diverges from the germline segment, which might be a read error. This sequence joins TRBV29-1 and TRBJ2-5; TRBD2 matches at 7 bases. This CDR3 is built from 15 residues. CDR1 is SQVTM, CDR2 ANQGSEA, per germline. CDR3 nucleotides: TGCAGCGTGGAAGGTGGAAGCGGGATCCAAGAGACCCAGTACTTC. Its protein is CSVEGGSGIQETQYF.

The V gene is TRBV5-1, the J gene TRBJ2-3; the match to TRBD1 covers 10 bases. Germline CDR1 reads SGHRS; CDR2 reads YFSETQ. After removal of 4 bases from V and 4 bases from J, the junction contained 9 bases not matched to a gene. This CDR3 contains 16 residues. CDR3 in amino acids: CASSRRGQGEADTQYF. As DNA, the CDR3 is TGCGCCAGCAGCAGGAGAGGACAGGGGGAAGCAGATACGCAGTATTTT. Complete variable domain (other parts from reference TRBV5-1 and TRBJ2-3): KAGVTQTPRYLIKTRGQQVTLSCSPISGHRSVSWYQQTPGQGLQFLFEYFSETQRNKGNFPGRFSGRQFSNSRSEMNVSTLELGDSALYLCASSRRGQGEADTQYFGPGTRLTVL.

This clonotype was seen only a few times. DNA for the CDR3: TGTGCCACCAACAGGTTCCAAGAGACCCAGTACTTC. It encodes CATNRFQETQYF. J is TRBJ2-5 and V is TRBV7-9, with D perhaps TRBD1 (5 bases). Germline CDR1 SEHNR, CDR2 FQNEAQ (reference sequence). This CDR3 is 12 amino acids long. With 10 bases removed from V and 1 base from J, the gap between germline ends came to 10 bases.

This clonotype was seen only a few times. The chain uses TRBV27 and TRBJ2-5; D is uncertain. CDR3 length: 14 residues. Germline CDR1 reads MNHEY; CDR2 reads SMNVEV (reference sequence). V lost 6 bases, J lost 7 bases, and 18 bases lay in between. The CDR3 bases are TGTGCCAGCAGGTCACCCTGGGTCCCGGGGACCCAGTACTTC. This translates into CASRSPWVPGTQYF.

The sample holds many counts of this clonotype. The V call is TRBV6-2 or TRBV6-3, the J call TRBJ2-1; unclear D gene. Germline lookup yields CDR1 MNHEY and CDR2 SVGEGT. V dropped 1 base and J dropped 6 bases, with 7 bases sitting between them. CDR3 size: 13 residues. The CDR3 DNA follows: TGTGCCAGCAGTTACTTGGCGGTCAATGAGCAGTTCTTC. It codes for CASSYLAVNEQFF.

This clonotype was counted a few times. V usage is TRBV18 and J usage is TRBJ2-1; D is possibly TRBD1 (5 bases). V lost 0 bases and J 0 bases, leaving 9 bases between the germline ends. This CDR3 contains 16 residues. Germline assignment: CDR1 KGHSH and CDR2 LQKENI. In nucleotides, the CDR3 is TGTGCCAGCTCACCACCCCGGCAGGGCTCCTACAATGAGCAGTTCTTC. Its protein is CASSPPRQGSYNEQFF. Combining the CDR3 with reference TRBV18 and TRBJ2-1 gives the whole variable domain NAGVMQNPRHLVRRRGQEARLRCSPMKGHSHVYWYRQLPEEGLKFMVYLQKENIIDESGMPKERFSAEFPKEGPSILRIQQVVRGDSAAYFCASSPPRQGSYNEQFFGPGTRLTVL.